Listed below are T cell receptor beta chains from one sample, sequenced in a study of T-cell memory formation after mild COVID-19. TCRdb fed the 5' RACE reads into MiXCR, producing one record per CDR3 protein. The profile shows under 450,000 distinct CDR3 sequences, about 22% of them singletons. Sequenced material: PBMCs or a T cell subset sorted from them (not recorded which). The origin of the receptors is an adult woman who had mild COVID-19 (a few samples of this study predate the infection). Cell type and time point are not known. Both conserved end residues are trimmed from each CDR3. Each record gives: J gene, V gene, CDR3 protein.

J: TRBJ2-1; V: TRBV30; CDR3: AWNKVGAPEQF
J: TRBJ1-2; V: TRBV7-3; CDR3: ASSLTPGQGPLGGYT
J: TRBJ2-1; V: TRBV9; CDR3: ASTSRGNEQF
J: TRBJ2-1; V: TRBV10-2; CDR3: ASSEYHRVDYEQF
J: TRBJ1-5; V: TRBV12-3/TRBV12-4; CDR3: ASSFGGQGSTQPQH
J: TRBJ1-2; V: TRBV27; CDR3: ASRLTGTLGYT
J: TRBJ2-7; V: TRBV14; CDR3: ASSQGTGWYREQY
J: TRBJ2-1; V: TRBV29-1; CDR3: SVRREALLSSYNEQF
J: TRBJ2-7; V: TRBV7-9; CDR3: ASSPERGFYEQY
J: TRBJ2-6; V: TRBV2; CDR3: ASKAPGQGVSGANVLT
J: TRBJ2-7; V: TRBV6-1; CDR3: ASSEWGSYEQY
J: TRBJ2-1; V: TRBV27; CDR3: ASSLHSVSEQF
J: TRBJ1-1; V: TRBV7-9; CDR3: ASSWTGANTEAF
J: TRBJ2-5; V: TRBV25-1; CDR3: ASRGEGLVTQY
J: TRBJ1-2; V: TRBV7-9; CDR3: ASSFTSLGRGYGYT
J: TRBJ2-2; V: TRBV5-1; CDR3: ASTLGQAGELF
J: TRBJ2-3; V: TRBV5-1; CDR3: ASSFGTSGGTDTQY
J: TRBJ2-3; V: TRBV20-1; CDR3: SARSGWDRQLSTDTQY
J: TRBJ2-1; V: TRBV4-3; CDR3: ASSPHTGTRAVHEQF
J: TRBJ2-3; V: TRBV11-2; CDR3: ASSLVSGRADTQY
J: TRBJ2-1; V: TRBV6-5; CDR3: ASSYFSSPLSYNEQF
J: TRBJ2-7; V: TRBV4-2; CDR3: ASSQVLVATYEQY
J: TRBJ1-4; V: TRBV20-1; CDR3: SATPDADEKLF
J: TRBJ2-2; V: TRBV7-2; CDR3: ASSLGTSFSGELF
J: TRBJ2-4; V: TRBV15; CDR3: ATSREKGAKNIQY
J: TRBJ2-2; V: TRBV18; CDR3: ASSPSRNTGELF
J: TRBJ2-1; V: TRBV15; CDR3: ATSTSGGRYEQF
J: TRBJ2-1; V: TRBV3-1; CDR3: ASSFSEYEQF
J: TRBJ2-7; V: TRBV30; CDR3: AWSLTGVSYEQY
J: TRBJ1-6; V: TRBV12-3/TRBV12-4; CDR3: ASSLTSSPLH
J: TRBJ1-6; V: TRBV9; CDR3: ASSGAGTGNSPLH
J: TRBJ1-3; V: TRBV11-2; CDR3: ASSLRRAGAGNTIY
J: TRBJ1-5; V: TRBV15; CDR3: ATAGDGNQPQH
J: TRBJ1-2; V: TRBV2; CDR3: ASSEAQAGTFYGYT
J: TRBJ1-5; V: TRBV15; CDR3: ATSREGSLGQPQH
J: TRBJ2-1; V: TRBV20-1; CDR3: SATHSSGWSYNEQF
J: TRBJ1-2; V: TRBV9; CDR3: ASSVERGLGYT
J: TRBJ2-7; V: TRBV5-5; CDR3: ASSLEGQGYEQY
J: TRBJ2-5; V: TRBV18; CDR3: ASSPRILSRVETQY
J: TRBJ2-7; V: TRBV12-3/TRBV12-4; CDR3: ASSLTERGQQY
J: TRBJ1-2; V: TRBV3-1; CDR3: ASRPQGADGYT
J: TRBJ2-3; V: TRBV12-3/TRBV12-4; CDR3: ASSYLTDTQY
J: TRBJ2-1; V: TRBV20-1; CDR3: SALPGDTSSYNEQF
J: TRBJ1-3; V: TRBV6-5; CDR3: ASSATSSSGNTIY
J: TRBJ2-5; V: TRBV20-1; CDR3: SARVLLAGQETQY
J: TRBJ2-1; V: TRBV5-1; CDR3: ASSFSGSRNEQF